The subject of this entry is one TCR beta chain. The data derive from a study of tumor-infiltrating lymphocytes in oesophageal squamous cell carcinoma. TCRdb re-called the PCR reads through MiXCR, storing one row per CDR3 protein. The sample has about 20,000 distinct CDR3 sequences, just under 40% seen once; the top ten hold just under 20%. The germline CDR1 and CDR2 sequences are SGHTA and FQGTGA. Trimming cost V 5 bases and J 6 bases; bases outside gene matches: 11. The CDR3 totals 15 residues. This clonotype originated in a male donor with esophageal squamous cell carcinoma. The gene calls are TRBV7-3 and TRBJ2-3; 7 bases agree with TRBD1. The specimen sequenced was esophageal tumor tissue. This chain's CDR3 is CASSHSTGRLDTQYF. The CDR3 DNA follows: TGTGCCAGCAGCCACTCGACAGGGAGATTGGATACGCAGTATTTT.